The 21 T cell receptor beta chains listed next were all sequenced from one sample in a study of cytomegalovirus exposure and HLA in healthy donors. Researchers ran the PCR with 60 Vbeta and 13 Jbeta primers. Produced via immunoSEQ multiplex PCR; TCRdb's table is partial and in-frame only. The table includes about 120,000 clones, 9.5% detected once. Sequences were obtained from PBMCs. The receptors shown here come from a man aged 25-45 years in good health and CMV-seronegative.

This clone was seen a few times. The rearrangement uses TRBV5-4 and TRBJ2-1; D is perhaps TRBD1 (7 bases). This CDR3 is 17 amino acids long. V lost 5 bases and J 0 bases, leaving 18 bases between the germline ends. CDR1 SGHNT and CDR2 YYREEE come from the germline V gene (reference sequence). This CDR3 reads CASRHIRGTDSYNEQFF. Written as DNA, the CDR3 is TGTGCCAGCAGACACATCAGGGGGACTGACTCCTACAATGAGCAGTTCTTC.

The chain recombines TRBV18 with TRBJ1-2; a possible D gene is TRBD1 (6 bases). Germline CDR1 is KGHSH and CDR2 is LQKENI. With 2 bases removed from V and 1 base from J, the gap between germline ends came to 14 bases. The CDR3 loop spans 16 amino acids. The CDR3 bases are TGTGCCAGCTCACCAAGATGGGACAACATTAACTATGGCTACACCTTC. Translation: CASSPRWDNINYGYTF.

The sample holds a few counts of this clone. The V gene is TRBV18, the J gene TRBJ2-7; a possible D gene is TRBD1 (6 bases). V was pared by 5 bases and J by 3 bases, with 11 bases between. The CDR3 is made up of 13 amino acids. Germline CDR1 reads KGHSH; CDR2 reads LQKENI. The CDR3 DNA reads as TGTGCCAGCTCAGCAGGGACACTCTACGAGCAGTACTTC. Amino acids: CASSAGTLYEQYF.

V and J are TRBV5-5 and TRBJ2-7, with TRBD1 matching 10 bases. The CDR3 is 14 residues long. Unmatched junction bases numbered 3, after V lost 4 bases and J lost 2 bases. The germline V gene has CDR1 SGHKS and CDR2 YYEKEE (reference sequence). CDR3 coding DNA: TGTGCCAGCAGCGTGGGACAGGGGACCTACGAGCAGTACTTC. It translates to CASSVGQGTYEQYF.

This clone came up a few times. V gene TRBV19 combines with J gene TRBJ2-7, with 9 nucleotides matching TRBD1. CDR3 length: 14 residues. Trimming at V came to 5 bases and at J to 6 bases, leaving 8 bases not matched to a gene. Germline values: CDR1 LNHDA, CDR2 SQIVND (reference sequence). The CDR3 region is CASSGRTGGGEQYF. CDR3 coding DNA: TGTGCCAGTAGTGGTCGTACAGGGGGCGGCGAGCAGTACTTC.

This clone has a single count. This chain joins TRBV7-9 and TRBJ2-1, with 9 positions matching TRBD1. The V gene end was trimmed by 5 bases and the J gene end by 0 bases; junction bases not matched to a gene: 2. There are 15 residues in the CDR3. CDR1 is SEHNR and CDR2 is FQNEAQ in the germline V gene (reference sequence). As DNA, the CDR3 is TGTGCCAGCAGCCCGACAGGGGGCTCCTACAATGAGCAGTTCTTC. It codes for CASSPTGGSYNEQFF.

The chain employs TRBV9 and TRBJ2-2, with TRBD2 matching 8 bases. This CDR3 contains 15 residues. V dropped 4 bases and J dropped 7; count of bases not matched to a gene: 9. In germline, CDR1 is SGDLS, CDR2 YYNGEE. The CDR3 DNA follows: TGTGCCAGCAGCTCTACTGGCCTAGCGGGCGGGGAGCTGTTTTTT. It translates to CASSSTGLAGGELFF.

This clone was seen only a few times. The chain couples TRBV5-1 to TRBJ2-2, with D maybe TRBD2 (6 bases). The CDR3 length is 19 residues. From germline, CDR1 is SGHRS and CDR2 YFSETQ. Trimming pared 0 bases from V and 6 bases from J, leaving 24 bases between. The CDR3 region has the DNA TGCGCCAGCAGCTTGGAGCAATTGATATTAGCGGTGTTCTCCGGGGAGCTGTTTTTT. Encoded protein: CASSLEQLILAVFSGELFF.

This clone was seen more than once but under ten times. The chain uses TRBV12-5 and TRBJ2-3, with 11 bases lining up with TRBD2. CDR3 length: 15 residues. From germline, CDR1 is LGHNT and CDR2 FRNRAP. V gave up 4 bases and J gave up 3 bases; unmatched junction bases: 3. The DNA of the CDR3 is TGTGCTAGTGGTTGGGGACTAGCGGTAACAGATACGCAGTATTTT. Amino acids: CASGWGLAVTDTQYF.

This clone has just a few counts. CDR3 bases: TGTGCCAGCAGCATAGGACTAGCGGGATTCTCCTACGAGCAGTACTTC. It yields the protein CASSIGLAGFSYEQYF. V gene TRBV5-4 combines with J gene TRBJ2-7; 12 bases are a match to TRBD2. Germline V gene sequence: CDR1 SGHNT, CDR2 YYREEE (reference sequence). The CDR3 spans 16 residues. V shed 4 bases, J shed 0 bases, and the junction held 5 bases outside the gene matches.

V gene TRBV7-2 combines with J gene TRBJ2-4; TRBD1 matches 8 bases. With V trimmed by 4 bases and J by 7 bases, 6 bases remained unmatched. This CDR3 has 14 residues. In germline, CDR1 is SGHTA, CDR2 FQGNSA. CDR3 in DNA: TGTGCCAGCAGCTCCGGACAGGGTAGTAACATTCAGTACTTC. Translating it yields CASSSGQGSNIQYF.

V gene TRBV5-5 combines with J gene TRBJ2-1, with D tentatively TRBD2 (7 bases). The CDR3 sequence is 16 residues long. The V end lost 2 bases, the J end lost 9 bases, and 21 bases lay between the germline ends. The germline V gene has CDR1 SGHKS and CDR2 YYEKEE (reference sequence). CDR3 DNA: TGTGCCAGCAGCTTAACGGTGGGGGGGGGCTGGGGTGAGCAGTTCTTC. Its protein is CASSLTVGGGWGEQFF.

This chain links TRBV29-1 with TRBJ1-2, with 8 bases fitting TRBD1. The CDR3 covers 13 residues. Per germline, CDR1 SQVTM and CDR2 ANQGSEA. J gave up 0 bases and V 7 bases, and 4 bases lay outside the gene matches. The CDR3 sequence: CSADRGANYGYTF. The DNA of the CDR3 is TGCAGCGCTGACAGGGGCGCTAACTATGGCTACACCTTC.

This chain connects TRBV4-3 to TRBJ1-4; no clear D gene. This CDR3 spans 15 amino acids. V was cut by 0 bases and J by 10 bases, with 15 bases left in between. From germline, CDR1 is LGHNA and CDR2 YSLEER. Here the CDR3 DNA reads TGCGCCAGCAGCCAAGAGGTCGAGCCCCGGGGAAAACTGTTTTTT. It is translated as CASSQEVEPRGKLFF.

The gene calls are TRBV19 and TRBJ1-4, with D perhaps TRBD1 (5 bases). The CDR3 has 18 residues. Deletions cut 0 bases from V and 6 bases from J, with 20 bases between. Germline V gene sequence: CDR1 LNHDA, CDR2 SQIVND (reference sequence). The CDR3 coding sequence is TGTGCCAGTAGTATAGAGCTCCCACGACAGATACGGGATGAAAAACTGTTTTTT. Protein sequence: CASSIELPRQIRDEKLFF.

This clone appeared a few times. The genes are TRBV10-1 and TRBJ2-2, with D perhaps TRBD1 (6 bases). From germline, CDR1 is WNHNN and CDR2 SYGVQD (reference sequence). The V end was cut by 6 bases, the J end by 2 bases, with 13 bases between. The CDR3 loop spans 15 amino acids. CDR3 bases: TGCGCCAGCAGCCCTCAGGGACACAACACCGGGGAGCTGTTTTTT. Protein: CASSPQGHNTGELFF.

The chain combines TRBV5-8 with TRBJ2-4, with a possible D match to TRBD2 (6 bases). Germline-derived CDR1 and CDR2 are SGHTS and YDEGEE. The length of the CDR3 is 16 residues. V shed 7 bases and J shed 1 base, with 18 bases lying between them. Here the CDR3 reads CASPGGNGAAKNIQYF. CDR3 sequence (DNA): TGTGCCAGCCCCGGGGGAAACGGCGCCGCCAAAAACATTCAGTACTTC.

CDR3 protein: CASSPLAGVITDTQYF. The CDR3 coding sequence is TGTGCCAGCTCACCACTAGCGGGGGTGATCACAGATACGCAGTATTTT. V and J are TRBV18 and TRBJ2-3, with TRBD2 matching 9 bases. The CDR3 is 16 amino acids. With V trimmed by 1 base and J by 2 bases, 4 bases remained unmatched. Germline V gene sequence: CDR1 KGHSH, CDR2 LQKENI.

This clone was recorded once. The DNA for the CDR3 is TGTGCCAGCAGCTTAAGGACAGCGGCGGACCAAGAGACCCAGTACTTC. Its protein product is CASSLRTAADQETQYF. The chain joins TRBV11-2 to TRBJ2-5; D perhaps matches TRBD1 (6 bases). This CDR3 is 16 amino acids long. V was shortened by 2 bases and J by 0 bases, with 13 bases between the two germline ends. The germline gives CDR1 SGHAT, CDR2 FQNNGV.

J is TRBJ1-2 and V is TRBV6-5; no clear D gene. There are 13 residues in the CDR3. Germline CDR1 is MNHEY and CDR2 is SVGAGI. Between the trimmed V and J ends, which lost 5 bases and 2 bases, there was a span of 9 bases. The CDR3 region is CASSPRQNYGYTF. In DNA, the CDR3 is TGTGCCAGCAGTCCCAGACAAAACTATGGCTACACCTTC.

This clone was seen a few times. This same CDR3 is encoded by further DNA sequences in the sample. The chain uses TRBV9 and TRBJ2-7; 9 bases align to TRBD1. This CDR3 spans 15 amino acids. J was trimmed by 0 bases and V by 2 bases; bases with no gene match: 3. Germline-derived CDR1 and CDR2 are SGDLS and YYNGEE. CDR3 sequence (DNA): TGTGCCAGCAGCGTGGGGACAGGGAGCTCCTACGAGCAGTACTTC. The encoded protein is CASSVGTGSSYEQYF.